This T cell receptor beta chain was sequenced in a study of shared clonotypes between healthy human individuals. Study-level points and caveats: Lower generation probabilities were found for non-shared clonotypes than for those shared by all four donors. Memory subsets generally showed smaller estimated richness than naive subsets did.

Worth noting for this clone: Its antigen remains unidentified.

Assay: immunoSEQ multiplex PCR; the TCRdb copy retains only in-frame clones and omits some. This sample has some 1.5 million clones; around 98% occur once, and the top ten carry about 0.4%. Germline loops: CDR1 WNHNN, CDR2 SYGVQD (reference sequence). The CDR3 extends over 15 amino acids. V shed 5 bases and J 7 bases; nucleotides not matched to a gene: 10. Donors were healthy HIV-negative adults without recent acute infections or vaccinations. This rearrangement joins TRBV10-1 to TRBJ2-1; 8 bases map to TRBD1. Sequencing input: naive CD4+ T cells sorted from blood. The subset is: CD45RA+ positively selected. The source of this sequence is a man aged 30 to 39 in good health. The CDR3 region has the DNA TGCGCCAGCAGTATGGACAGGGCGACGGGGAATGAGCAGTTCTTC. This codes for CASSMDRATGNEQFF.